Listed below are T cell receptor beta chains from one sample, sequenced in a study of T cell changes during pregnancy in multiple sclerosis. Profiling relied on immunoSEQ multiplex PCR, and the TCRdb table lists in-frame clones only, not all of them. The sample yields 45,000 to 55,000 clones, roughly 90% seen once. The material sequenced was CD4+ T cells from peripheral blood mononuclear cells, taken after pregnancy. The receptors shown here come from a female donor in good health, enrolled as a control in a pregnancy study. CDR3s include the opening cysteine and the closing phenylalanine or tryptophan. The order of the fields is CDR3 protein, CDR3 DNA, J gene, clone size, V gene, D gene. The D gene is left open where the match is weak. Clone size, where shown, is once, few, many, or a class for clones that have expanded.

CDR3 protein: CASIAGQGNGYTF
CDR3 DNA: TGTGCCAGCATAGCGGGGCAGGGAAATGGCTACACCTTC
J gene: TRBJ1-2
clone size: .
V gene: TRBV6-6
D gene: .

CDR3 protein: CASRFNRGSGANVLTF
CDR3 DNA: TGTGCCAGCAGATTTAACAGGGGTTCCGGGGCCAACGTCCTGACTTTC
J gene: TRBJ2-6
clone size: .
V gene: TRBV5-8
D gene: TRBD1

CDR3 protein: CASRPTGTALGNTIYF
CDR3 DNA: TGTGCCAGCAGACCCACAGGGACAGCTTTGGGAAACACCATATATTTT
J gene: TRBJ1-3
clone size: .
V gene: TRBV6-6
D gene: TRBD1

CDR3 protein: CASSVVPSSYNEQFF
CDR3 DNA: TGTGCCAGCAGCGTAGTCCCTAGCTCCTACAATGAGCAGTTCTTC
J gene: TRBJ2-1
clone size: .
V gene: TRBV9
D gene: .

CDR3 protein: CASEGGTGSNSPLHF
CDR3 DNA: TGTGCCAGCGAAGGAGGGACAGGGAGTAATTCACCCCTCCACTTT
J gene: TRBJ1-6
clone size: .
V gene: TRBV19
D gene: TRBD1

CDR3 protein: CSAYRLQPYNEQFF
CDR3 DNA: TGCAGCGCCTACAGGCTACAACCCTACAATGAGCAGTTCTTC
J gene: TRBJ2-1
clone size: .
V gene: TRBV29-1
D gene: .

CDR3 protein: CASSQDLVDRAYEQYF
CDR3 DNA: TGTGCCAGCAGCCAAGATCTCGTTGACAGGGCCTACGAGCAGTACTTC
J gene: TRBJ2-7
clone size: .
V gene: TRBV14
D gene: TRBD1

CDR3 protein: CASSVSRRPNEKLFF
CDR3 DNA: TGTGCCAGCAGCGTAAGCAGGCGACCTAATGAAAAACTGTTTTTT
J gene: TRBJ1-4
clone size: .
V gene: TRBV9
D gene: .

CDR3 protein: CASRKTGGSYEQYF
CDR3 DNA: TGTGCCAGCAGGAAGACAGGGGGGAGCTACGAGCAGTACTTC
J gene: TRBJ2-7
clone size: .
V gene: TRBV5-4
D gene: TRBD1

CDR3 protein: CASSPRQGSTDTQYF
CDR3 DNA: TGTGCCAGCAGCCCTAGACAGGGAAGCACAGATACGCAGTATTTT
J gene: TRBJ2-3
clone size: .
V gene: TRBV11-3
D gene: TRBD1

CDR3 protein: CASSKGPNQPQHF
CDR3 DNA: TGTGCCAGCAGCAAGGGGCCAAATCAGCCCCAGCATTTT
J gene: TRBJ1-5
clone size: .
V gene: TRBV6-5
D gene: .

CDR3 protein: CSARDQYEQYF
CDR3 DNA: TGCAGTGCTAGAGATCAGTACGAGCAGTACTTC
J gene: TRBJ2-7
clone size: .
V gene: TRBV20-1
D gene: .

CDR3 protein: CASSPRLATGGADYGYTF
CDR3 DNA: TGTGCCAGCTCACCACGACTGGCTACAGGGGGCGCGGATTATGGCTACACCTTC
J gene: TRBJ1-2
clone size: .
V gene: TRBV18
D gene: TRBD1

CDR3 protein: CASSPPQGRNSPLHF
CDR3 DNA: TGTGCCAGCTCACCACCACAGGGTAGGAATTCACCCCTCCACTTT
J gene: TRBJ1-6
clone size: once
V gene: TRBV18
D gene: .